This T cell receptor beta chain is drawn from a study of OX40 agonist ivuxolimab in advanced cancers. The wider study: People in dose escalation had one of these cancers: hepatocellular carcinoma, melanoma, renal cell or head and neck cancer.

Study-level points and caveats: Some nonresponders additionally presented with little normalized T-cell clonal expansion.

The table came from immunoSEQ multiplex PCR; TCRdb's copy has only in-frame clones and leaves some out. Among about 47,000 clones listed, 88% were seen once. There are a few counts of this clone. Its specificity is unknown. The J segment lost 3 bases and the V segment lost 3 bases, leaving 9 bases of the junction unmatched. The CDR3 is 16 residues long. Germline V lookup: CDR1 SGHRS, CDR2 YFSETQ. The J gene is TRBJ2-7, the V gene TRBV5-1; 10 nucleotides match TRBD2. This clonotype was obtained from an adult with an advanced solid tumor such as melanoma, head and neck, liver or kidney cancer. The input for sequencing was CD4+ or CD8+ T cells sorted from blood, taken in a trial of the OX40 agonist ivuxolimab. The CDR3 DNA reads TGCGCCAGCAGCTCGTCTAGCGGGAGCACTGTCTACGAGCAGTACTTC. It codes for CASSSSSGSTVYEQYF.